This T cell receptor beta chain originates from a study of OX40 agonist ivuxolimab in advanced cancers. Study summary: Clinicians treated patients with ivuxolimab, an agonistic anti-OX40 (CD134) antibody. Those treated in dose escalation had hepatocellular carcinoma, melanoma, renal cell cancer or head and neck cancer. Findings of the study overall: With doses of 0.1 to 3.0 mg/kg, CD4+ and CD8+ blood T cells had undergone clonal expansion by week 6.

For this clone: As yet, its antigen is unknown.

Using immunoSEQ multiplex PCR, the repertoire was profiled, and TCRdb retains in-frame clones only, with some absent. The sample yields tens of thousands of clones, about 85% seen once. From germline, CDR1 is LNHNV and CDR2 YYDKDF (reference sequence). The CDR3 contains 13 residues. V lost 3 bases, J lost 7 bases, and 2 bases stayed unmatched. V gene TRBV15 combines with J gene TRBJ2-1, with 8 bases aligning to TRBD1. The sequence was collected from an adult with an advanced solid tumor such as melanoma, head and neck, liver or kidney cancer. The input for sequencing was CD4+ or CD8+ T cells sorted from blood, taken in a trial of the OX40 agonist ivuxolimab. For the CDR3, the DNA is TGTGCCACCAGCAGGACAGGGGAAAATGAGCAGTTCTTC. Protein product: CATSRTGENEQFF.